This TCR beta chain was identified during a study of blood T cell repertoires in COVID-19. The CDR3 has 19 amino acids. Profiling relied on immunoSEQ multiplex PCR, and the TCRdb table lists in-frame clones only, not all of them. The sample carries around 200,000 clones, roughly 77% recorded once. V usage is TRBV12-2 and J usage is TRBJ2-1; the table assigns TRBD2, which was not confirmed against the DNA. TRBV12-2 is recorded as a pseudogene. The TCR was taken from a woman aged 35 to 49 with COVID-19, enrolled during active disease. Material for sequencing was peripheral blood. CDR3 region: CASRLVYLAGGCSYNEQFF. In nucleotides, the CDR3 is TGTGCAAGTCGCTTAGTGTACCTAGCGGGAGGCTGCTCCTACAATGAGCAGTTCTTC.